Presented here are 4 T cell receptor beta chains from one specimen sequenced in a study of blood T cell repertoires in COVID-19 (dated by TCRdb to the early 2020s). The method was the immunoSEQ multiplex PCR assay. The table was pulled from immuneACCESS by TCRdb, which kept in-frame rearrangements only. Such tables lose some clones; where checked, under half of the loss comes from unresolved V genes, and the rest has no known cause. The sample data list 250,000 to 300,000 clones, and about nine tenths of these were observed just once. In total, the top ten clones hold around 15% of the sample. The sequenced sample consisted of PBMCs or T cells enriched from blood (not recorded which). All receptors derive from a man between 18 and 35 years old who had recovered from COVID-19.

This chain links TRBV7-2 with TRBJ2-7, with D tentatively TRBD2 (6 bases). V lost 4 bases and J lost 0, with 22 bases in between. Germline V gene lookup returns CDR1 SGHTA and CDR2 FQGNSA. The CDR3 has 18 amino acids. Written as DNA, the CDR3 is TGTGCCAGCAGCTCCAACCCCCCACTAGCTCCGAGCTCCTACGAGCAGTACTTC. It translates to CASSSNPPLAPSSYEQYF.

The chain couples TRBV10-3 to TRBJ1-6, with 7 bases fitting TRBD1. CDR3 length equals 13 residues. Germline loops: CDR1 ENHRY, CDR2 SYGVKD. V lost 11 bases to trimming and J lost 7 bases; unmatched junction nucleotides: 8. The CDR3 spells CAARDSLNSPLHF. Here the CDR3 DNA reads TGTGCCGCCAGGGACAGCCTAAATTCACCCCTCCACTTT.

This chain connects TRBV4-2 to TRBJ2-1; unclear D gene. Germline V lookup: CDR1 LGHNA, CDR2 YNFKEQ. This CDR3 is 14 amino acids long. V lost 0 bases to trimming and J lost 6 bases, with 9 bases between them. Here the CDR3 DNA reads TGTGCCAGCAGCCAAGATTACCCCGGCAATGAGCAGTTCTTC. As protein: CASSQDYPGNEQFF.

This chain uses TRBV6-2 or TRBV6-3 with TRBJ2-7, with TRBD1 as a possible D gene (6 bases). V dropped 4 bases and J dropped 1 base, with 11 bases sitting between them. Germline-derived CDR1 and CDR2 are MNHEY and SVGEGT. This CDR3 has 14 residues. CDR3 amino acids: CASSSYTGSYEQYF. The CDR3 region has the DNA TGTGCCAGCAGTTCATATACAGGGTCCTACGAGCAGTACTTC.